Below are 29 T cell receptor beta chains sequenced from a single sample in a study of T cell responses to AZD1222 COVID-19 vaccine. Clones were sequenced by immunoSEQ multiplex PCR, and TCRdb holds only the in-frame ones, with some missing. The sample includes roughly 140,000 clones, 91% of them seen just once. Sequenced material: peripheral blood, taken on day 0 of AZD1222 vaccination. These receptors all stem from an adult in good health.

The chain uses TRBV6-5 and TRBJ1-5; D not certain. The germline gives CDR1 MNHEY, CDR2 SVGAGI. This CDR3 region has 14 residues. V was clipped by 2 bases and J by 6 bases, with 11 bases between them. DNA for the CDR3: TGTGCCAGCAGTTACGTTCGCGGGGTTCAGCCCCAGCATTTT. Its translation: CASSYVRGVQPQHF.

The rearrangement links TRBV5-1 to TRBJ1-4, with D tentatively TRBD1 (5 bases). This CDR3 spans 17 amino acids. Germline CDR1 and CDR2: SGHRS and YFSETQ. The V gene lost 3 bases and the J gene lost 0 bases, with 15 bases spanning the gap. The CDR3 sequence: CASSSGTRAATNEKLFF. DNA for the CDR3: TGCGCCAGCAGCTCGGGGACGCGGGCCGCAACTAATGAAAAACTGTTTTTT.

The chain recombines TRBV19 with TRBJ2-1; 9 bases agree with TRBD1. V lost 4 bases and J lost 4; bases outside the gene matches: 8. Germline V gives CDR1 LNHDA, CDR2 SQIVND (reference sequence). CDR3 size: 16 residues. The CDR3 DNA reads TGTGCCAGTAGTACCATGACCGGGACAGGGTACAATGAGCAGTTCTTC. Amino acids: CASSTMTGTGYNEQFF.

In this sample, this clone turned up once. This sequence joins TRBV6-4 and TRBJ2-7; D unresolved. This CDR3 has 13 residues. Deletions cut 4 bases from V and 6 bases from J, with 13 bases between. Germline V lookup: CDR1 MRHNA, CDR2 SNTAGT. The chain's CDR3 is CASSVESGSEQYF. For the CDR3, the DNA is TGTGCCAGCAGTGTAGAATCCGGAAGCGAGCAGTACTTC.

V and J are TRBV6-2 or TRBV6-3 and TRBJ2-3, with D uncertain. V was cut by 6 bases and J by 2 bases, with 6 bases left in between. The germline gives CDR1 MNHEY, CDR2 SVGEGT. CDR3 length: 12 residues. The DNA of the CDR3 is TGTGCCAGCAGCAGTATCACAGATACGCAGTATTTT. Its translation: CASSSITDTQYF.

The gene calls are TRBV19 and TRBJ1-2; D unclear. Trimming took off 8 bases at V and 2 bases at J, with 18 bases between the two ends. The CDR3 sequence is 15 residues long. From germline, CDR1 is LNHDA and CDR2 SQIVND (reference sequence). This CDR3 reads CASSLSALPNYGYTF. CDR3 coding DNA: TGTGCCAGTTCACTGTCCGCCCTACCGAACTATGGCTACACCTTC.

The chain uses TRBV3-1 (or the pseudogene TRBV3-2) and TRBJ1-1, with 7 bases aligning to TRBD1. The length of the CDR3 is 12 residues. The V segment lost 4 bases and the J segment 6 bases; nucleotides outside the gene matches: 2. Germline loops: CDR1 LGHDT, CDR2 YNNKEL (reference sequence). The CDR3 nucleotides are TGTGCCAGCAGCCCAGACAGGGCTGAAGCTTTCTTT. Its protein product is CASSPDRAEAFF.

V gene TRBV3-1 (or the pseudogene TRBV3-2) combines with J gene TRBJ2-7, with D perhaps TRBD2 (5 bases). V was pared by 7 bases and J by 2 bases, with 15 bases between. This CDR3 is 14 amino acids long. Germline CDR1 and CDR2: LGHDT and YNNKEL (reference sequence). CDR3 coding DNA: TGTGCCAGCACCTCCGCTGGAGGTACCTACGAGCAGTACTTC. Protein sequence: CASTSAGGTYEQYF.

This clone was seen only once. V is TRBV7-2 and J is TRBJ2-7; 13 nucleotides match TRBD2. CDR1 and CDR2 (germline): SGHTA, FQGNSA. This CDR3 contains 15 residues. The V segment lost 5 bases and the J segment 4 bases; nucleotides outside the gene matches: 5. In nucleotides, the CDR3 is TGTGCCAGCAGCCGGAAGACTAGCGGGAGGTACGAGCAGTACTTC. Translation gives CASSRKTSGRYEQYF.

The CDR3 loop reads CASTHSGGSSYEQYF. The CDR3 DNA follows: TGTGCCAGCACGCACTCTGGGGGGAGCTCCTACGAGCAGTACTTC. The rearrangement uses TRBV27 and TRBJ2-7, with D maybe TRBD2 (6 bases). The V gene's germline CDR1 is MNHEY and CDR2 SMNVEV (reference sequence). The CDR3 loop spans 15 amino acids. Trimming removed 7 bases from V and 0 bases from J, with 16 bases in between.

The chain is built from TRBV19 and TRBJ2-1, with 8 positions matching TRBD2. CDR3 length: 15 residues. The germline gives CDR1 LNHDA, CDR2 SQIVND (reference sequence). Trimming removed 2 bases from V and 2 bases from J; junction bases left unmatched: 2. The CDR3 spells CASSIPLAAYNEQFF. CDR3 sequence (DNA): TGTGCCAGTAGTATACCACTAGCGGCCTACAATGAGCAGTTCTTC.

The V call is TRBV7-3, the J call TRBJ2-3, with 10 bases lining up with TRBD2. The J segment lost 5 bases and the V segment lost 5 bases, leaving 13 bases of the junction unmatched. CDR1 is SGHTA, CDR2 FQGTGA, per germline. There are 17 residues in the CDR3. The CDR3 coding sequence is TGTGCCAGCAGCCCAAGTAGGAGCGGGAGGGCCAGAGATACGCAGTATTTT. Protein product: CASSPSRSGRARDTQYF.

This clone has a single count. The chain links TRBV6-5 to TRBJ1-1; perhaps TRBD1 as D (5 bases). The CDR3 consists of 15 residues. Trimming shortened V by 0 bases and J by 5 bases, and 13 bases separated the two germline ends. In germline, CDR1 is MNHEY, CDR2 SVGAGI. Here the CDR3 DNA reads TGTGCCAGCAGTTACTCGTCATTGGGGGATACTGAAGCTTTCTTT. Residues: CASSYSSLGDTEAFF.

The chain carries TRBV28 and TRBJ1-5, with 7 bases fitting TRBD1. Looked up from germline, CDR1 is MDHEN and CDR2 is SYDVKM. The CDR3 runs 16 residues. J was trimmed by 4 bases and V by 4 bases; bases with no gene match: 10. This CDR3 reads CASSSGQASPNQPQHF. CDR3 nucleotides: TGTGCCAGCAGTTCCGGACAGGCTAGTCCTAATCAGCCCCAGCATTTT.

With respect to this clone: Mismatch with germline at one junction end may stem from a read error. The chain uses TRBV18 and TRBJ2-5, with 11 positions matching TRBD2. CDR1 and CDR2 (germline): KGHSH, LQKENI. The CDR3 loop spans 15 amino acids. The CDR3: CASSLAGEARSTQYF. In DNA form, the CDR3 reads TGTGCCAGTTCACTAGCGGGAGAGGCCCGATCGACCCAGTACTTC. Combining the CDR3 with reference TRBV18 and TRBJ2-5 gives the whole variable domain NAGVMQNPRHLVRRRGQEARLRCSPMKGHSHVYWYRQLPEEGLKFMVYLQKENIIDESGMPKERFSAEFPKEGPSILRIQQVVRGDSAAYFCASSLAGEARSTQYFGPGTRLLVL.

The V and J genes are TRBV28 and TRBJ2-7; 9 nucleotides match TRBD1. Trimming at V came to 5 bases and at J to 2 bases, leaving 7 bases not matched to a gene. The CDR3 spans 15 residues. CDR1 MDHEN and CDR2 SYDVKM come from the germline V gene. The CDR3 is CASSPGTGRTYEQYF. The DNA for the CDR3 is TGTGCCAGCAGTCCCGGGACAGGGCGTACCTACGAGCAGTACTTC.

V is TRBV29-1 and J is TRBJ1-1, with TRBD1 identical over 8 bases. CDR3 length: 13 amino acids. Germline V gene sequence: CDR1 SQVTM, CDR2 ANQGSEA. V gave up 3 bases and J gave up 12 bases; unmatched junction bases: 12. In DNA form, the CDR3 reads TGCAGCGTTGACTTCGGACAGGGAGGAGTCCCTTTCTTT. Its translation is CSVDFGQGGVPFF.

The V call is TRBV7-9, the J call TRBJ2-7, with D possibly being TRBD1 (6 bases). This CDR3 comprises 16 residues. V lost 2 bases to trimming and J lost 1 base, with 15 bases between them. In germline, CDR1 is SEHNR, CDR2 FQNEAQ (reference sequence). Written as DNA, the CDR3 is TGTGCCAGCAGCTTAACCTACGGACAGCTATCCTACGAGCAGTACTTC. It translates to CASSLTYGQLSYEQYF.

The CDR3 protein is CATSRDVKAKNIQYF. The CDR3 DNA reads as TGTGCCACCAGCAGAGACGTGAAGGCCAAAAACATTCAGTACTTC. The chain links TRBV15 to TRBJ2-4; D is undetermined. There are 15 residues in the CDR3. Trimming pared 0 bases from V and 1 base from J, leaving 7 bases between. From germline, CDR1 is LNHNV and CDR2 YYDKDF (reference sequence).

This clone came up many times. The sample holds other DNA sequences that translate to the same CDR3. The CDR3 sequence is CAPSQGLAGGDAGEQYF. CDR3 in DNA: TGTGCCCCCAGCCAAGGACTAGCGGGGGGGGACGCCGGCGAGCAGTACTTC. This chain uses TRBV3-1 (or the pseudogene TRBV3-2) with TRBJ2-7; TRBD2 matches 15 bases. The CDR3 has 17 amino acids. The germline gives CDR1 LGHDT, CDR2 YNNKEL (reference sequence). Germline trimming cut 11 bases from V and 6 bases from J; bases unmatched to any gene: 17.

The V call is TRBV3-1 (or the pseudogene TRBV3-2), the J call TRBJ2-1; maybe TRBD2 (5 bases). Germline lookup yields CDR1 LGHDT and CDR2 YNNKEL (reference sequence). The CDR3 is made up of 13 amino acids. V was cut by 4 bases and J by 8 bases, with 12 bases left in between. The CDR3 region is CASSRTEVDEQFF. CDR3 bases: TGTGCCAGCAGCCGGACTGAGGTGGATGAGCAGTTCTTC.

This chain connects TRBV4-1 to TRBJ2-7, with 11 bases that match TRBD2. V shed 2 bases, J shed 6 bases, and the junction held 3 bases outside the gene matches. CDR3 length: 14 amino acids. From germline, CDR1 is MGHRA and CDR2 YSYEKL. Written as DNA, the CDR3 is TGCGCCAGCAGCCAAATAGCGGGAGGGGGCGAGCAGTACTTC. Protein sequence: CASSQIAGGGEQYF.

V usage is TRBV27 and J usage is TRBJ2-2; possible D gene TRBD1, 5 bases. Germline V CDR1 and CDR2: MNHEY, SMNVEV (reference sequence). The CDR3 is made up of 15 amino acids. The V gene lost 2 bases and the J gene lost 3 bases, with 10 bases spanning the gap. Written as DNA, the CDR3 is TGTGCCAGCAGTTTAGTCAGGGTACACACCGGGGAGCTGTTTTTT. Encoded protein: CASSLVRVHTGELFF.

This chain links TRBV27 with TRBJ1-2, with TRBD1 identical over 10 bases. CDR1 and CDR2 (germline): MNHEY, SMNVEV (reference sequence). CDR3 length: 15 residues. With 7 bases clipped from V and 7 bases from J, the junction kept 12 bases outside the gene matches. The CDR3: CASNPTGTGVVGYTF. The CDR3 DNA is TGTGCCAGCAACCCTACCGGGACAGGGGTAGTTGGCTACACCTTC.

CDR3 nucleotide sequence: TGTGCCAGCAGCTTTGACCTGGTAGCGGGAGTTGGCGAGCAGTACTTC. This encodes CASSFDLVAGVGEQYF. The chain employs TRBV5-4 and TRBJ2-7; 9 bases agree with TRBD2. The length of the CDR3 is 16 residues. The junction had 12 bases not matched to a gene; V was cut back by 2 bases and J by 6 bases. Germline V lookup: CDR1 SGHNT, CDR2 YYREEE (reference sequence). Full variable domain (outside the CDR3, taken from reference TRBV5-4 and TRBJ2-7): ETGVTQSPTHLIKTRGQQVTLRCSSQSGHNTVSWYQQALGQGPQFIFQYYREEENGRGNFPPRFSGLQFPNYSSELNVNALELDDSALYLCASSFDLVAGVGEQYFGPGTRLTVT.

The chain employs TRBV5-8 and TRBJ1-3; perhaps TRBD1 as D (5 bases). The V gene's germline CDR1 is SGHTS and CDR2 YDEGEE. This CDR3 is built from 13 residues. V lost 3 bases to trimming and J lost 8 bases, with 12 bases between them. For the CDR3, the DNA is TGTGCCAGCAGCTCCGGGAGAGGGGACACCATATATTTT. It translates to CASSSGRGDTIYF.

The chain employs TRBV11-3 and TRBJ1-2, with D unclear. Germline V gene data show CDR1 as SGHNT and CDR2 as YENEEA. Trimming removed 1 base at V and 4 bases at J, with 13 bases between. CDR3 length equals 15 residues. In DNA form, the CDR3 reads TGTGCCAGCAGCTTAGTCAGAACATATATCTATGGCTACACCTTC. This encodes CASSLVRTYIYGYTF.

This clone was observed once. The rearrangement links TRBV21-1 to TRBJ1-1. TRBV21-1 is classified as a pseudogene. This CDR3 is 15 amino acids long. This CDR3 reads CASSGSDGENTEAFF. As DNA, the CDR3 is TGTGCCAGCAGCGGCTCTGACGGGGAAAACACTGAAGCTTTCTTT.

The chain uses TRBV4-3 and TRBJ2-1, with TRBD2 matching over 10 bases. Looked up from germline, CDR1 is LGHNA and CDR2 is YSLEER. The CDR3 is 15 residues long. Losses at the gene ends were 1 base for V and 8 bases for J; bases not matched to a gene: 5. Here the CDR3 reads CASSQASGSGDEQFF. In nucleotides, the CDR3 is TGCGCCAGCAGCCAAGCTAGCGGGAGTGGTGATGAGCAGTTCTTC.